This T cell receptor beta chain comes out of a study of blood T cell repertoires in COVID-19. In the study overall: T cells, B-cell-depleted T cells, or PBMCs provided the cDNA or gDNA that served as material.

This clone was recorded once. This CDR3 is 14 amino acids long. V lost 2 bases to trimming and J lost 2 bases, with 8 bases between them. The germline V gene encodes CDR1 MDHEN and CDR2 SYDVKM. Under the authors' procedure: Estimates of nucleated cell counts were drawn from the amplification of reference gene primers. The repertoire was sequenced with immunoSEQ multiplex PCR; TCRdb's copy has only in-frame clones and lacks some. V, J and clone size are taken as reported in that table, and D and trimming were inferred from the DNA itself. The sample includes approximately 300,000 clones, around 90% of them seen just once.

This sequence originates from a woman aged 18-35 years with acute COVID-19. Input material: PBMCs or T cells enriched from blood (not recorded which). This sequence joins TRBV28 and TRBJ2-3; D ambiguous. The CDR3 bases are TGTGCCAGCAGTTTAACTACACTCACAGATACGCAGTATTTT. Translated: CASSLTTLTDTQYF.